The following is a T cell receptor beta chain sequence with its context. This CDR3 is 14 amino acids long. Germline CDR1 reads LNHNV; CDR2 reads YYDKDF (reference sequence). Between the trimmed V and J ends, which lost 0 bases and 4 bases, there was a span of 6 bases. These data belong to a study of blood T cell repertoires in COVID-19. Study details: Acute and convalescent COVID-19 specimens originated in the United States, Italy and Spain. Nucleic acid was either cDNA or gDNA, and it came from T cells, B-cell-depleted T cells, or PBMCs.

Authors' analysis steps: Amplified reference gene primers provided the basis for estimating nucleated cell counts. Repertoires were generated with immunoSEQ multiplex PCR, while TCRdb's copy carries only in-frame clones and drops some. The V and J calls and clone size are taken from that table; D and trimming were inferred from the DNA. The sample contains 150,000 to 190,000 clones, roughly 88% of which appear only once. Sequencing used peripheral blood. This clonotype originated in a woman in her fifties or sixties with acute or convalescent COVID-19. This sequence joins TRBV15 and TRBJ2-2; tentative D call: TRBD2 (5 bases). DNA for the CDR3: TGTGCCACCAGCAGAGATGGAGGCACCGGGGAGCTGTTTTTT. Protein: CATSRDGGTGELFF.